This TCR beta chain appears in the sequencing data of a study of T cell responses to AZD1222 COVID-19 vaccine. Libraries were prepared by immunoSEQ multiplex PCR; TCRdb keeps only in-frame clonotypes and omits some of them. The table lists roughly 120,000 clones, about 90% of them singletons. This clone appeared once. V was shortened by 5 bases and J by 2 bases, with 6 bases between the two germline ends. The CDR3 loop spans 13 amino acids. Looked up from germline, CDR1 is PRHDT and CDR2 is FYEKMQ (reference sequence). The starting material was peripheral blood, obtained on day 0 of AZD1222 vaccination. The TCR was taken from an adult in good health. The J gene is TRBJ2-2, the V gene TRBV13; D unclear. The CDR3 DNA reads TGTGCCAGCAGCCTGTCAAACACCGGGGAGCTGTTTTTT. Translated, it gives CASSLSNTGELFF.